Following are 24 T cell receptor beta chains from one sample sequenced in a study of shared clonotypes between healthy human individuals. Clones were read by immunoSEQ multiplex PCR, and TCRdb kept only the in-frame ones, dropping some. The sample records around 1.1 million clones, around 78% being singletons. The sequenced material came from memory CD4+ T cells from PBMCs. Subset reported: CD45RA-negative fraction. All receptors come from a man between 18 and 29 years old in good health. Some clones in this sample may be carry-over from other donors' samples.

This chain connects TRBV6-5 to TRBJ2-5; tentative D call: TRBD2 (6 bases). The V and J ends lost 2 bases and 3 bases respectively, with 10 bases between them. The length of the CDR3 is 14 residues. CDR1 MNHEY and CDR2 SVGAGI come from the germline V gene. The CDR3 bases are TGTGCCAGCAGTTACGGGGGGAACAAAGAGACCCAGTACTTC. It yields the protein CASSYGGNKETQYF.

This chain links TRBV14 with TRBJ2-1; 7 bases are shared with TRBD2. Per germline, CDR1 SGHDN and CDR2 FVKESK. The CDR3 is made up of 16 amino acids. J was trimmed by 15 bases and V by 0 bases; bases with no gene match: 17. The DNA for the CDR3 is TGTGCCAGCAGCCAAGATCCTGTCCTTGCGGGAGAAAAACCGTTCTTC. Amino acid sequence: CASSQDPVLAGEKPFF.

The genes are TRBV7-8 and TRBJ1-2; TRBD1 might be the D (5 bases). The CDR3 has 16 residues. V dropped 5 bases and J dropped 0 bases, with 16 bases sitting between them. Germline-derived CDR1 and CDR2 are SGHVS and FQNEAQ. The CDR3 here is CASSPLGGEANYGYTF. Written as DNA, the CDR3 is TGTGCCAGCAGCCCGTTGGGGGGGGAAGCTAACTATGGCTACACCTTC. The whole variable domain, filled in from reference TRBV7-8 and TRBJ1-2, reads GAGVSQSPRYKVAKRGQDVALRCDPISGHVSLFWYQQALGQGPEFLTYFQNEAQLDKSGLPSDRFFAERPEGSVSTLKIQRTQQEDSAVYLCASSPLGGEANYGYTFGSGTRLTVV.

With regard to this clone: The same CDR3 is also encoded by other DNA sequences in this sample. The V and J genes are TRBV5-6 and TRBJ2-2; D gene ambiguous. The CDR3 consists of 15 residues. Germline lookup yields CDR1 SGHDT and CDR2 YYEEEE. V was clipped by 0 bases and J by 1 base, with 7 bases between them. The CDR3, as DNA: TGTGCCAGCAGCTTGGAAGCCAGGAACACCGGGGAGCTGTTTTTT. As protein: CASSLEARNTGELFF.

The chain recombines TRBV7-3 with TRBJ2-2; D remains ambiguous. This CDR3 spans 16 amino acids. Germline loops: CDR1 SGHTA, CDR2 FQGTGA. V lost 2 bases and J 4 bases, leaving 14 bases between the germline ends. CDR3 loop: CASSLARTGGTGELFF. The CDR3 region has the DNA TGTGCCAGCAGCTTAGCACGAACGGGTGGCACCGGGGAGCTGTTTTTT.

This chain joins TRBV5-1 and TRBJ2-5; 7 positions match TRBD1. Germline CDR1 is SGHRS and CDR2 is YFSETQ. The CDR3 runs 15 residues. J lost 5 bases, V lost 0 bases, and 7 bases had no gene match. Written as DNA, the CDR3 is TGCGCCAGCAGCTTGGGGACGACAGGGTCTGAGACCCAGTACTTC. Amino acids: CASSLGTTGSETQYF.

V is TRBV2 and J is TRBJ1-5; D is undetermined. Trimming removed 2 bases from V and 0 bases from J, with 8 bases in between. The CDR3 is 15 amino acids. Germline V CDR1 and CDR2: SNHLY, FYNNEI. The CDR3 DNA reads TGTGCCAGCAGTGAAACAGATTATAGCAATCAGCCCCAGCATTTT. Residues: CASSETDYSNQPQHF.

The V gene is TRBV5-1, the J gene TRBJ2-2; 11 positions match TRBD2. The CDR3 is 16 residues long. V gave up 4 bases and J gave up 6 bases; unmatched junction bases: 8. Germline V gives CDR1 SGHRS, CDR2 YFSETQ. The CDR3 nucleotides are TGCGCCAGCAGCCCTGTAGCGGGAGGGCCAGCCGGGGAGCTGTTTTTT. Protein sequence: CASSPVAGGPAGELFF.

The genes are TRBV27 and TRBJ2-3; either TRBD1 or TRBD2 may supply D (5 bases each). V was pared by 3 bases and J by 2 bases, with 21 bases between. CDR1 is MNHEY, CDR2 SMNVEV, per germline (reference sequence). The CDR3 loop spans 18 amino acids. The CDR3 loop reads CASSFEGIRASATDTQYF. Here the CDR3 DNA reads TGTGCCAGCAGTTTTGAGGGGATTAGAGCTTCTGCCACAGATACGCAGTATTTT.

The CDR3 DNA reads as TGTGCCAGCAGCTTAAGAACCTACGAGCAGTACTTC. The encoded protein is CASSLRTYEQYF. The chain recombines TRBV7-9 with TRBJ2-7; D gene ambiguous. The germline V gene has CDR1 SEHNR and CDR2 FQNEAQ (reference sequence). CDR3 size: 12 residues. V gave up 2 bases and J gave up 2 bases, with 4 bases separating them. Full variable domain (outside the CDR3, taken from reference TRBV7-9 and TRBJ2-7): DTGVSQNPRHKITKRGQNVTFRCDPISEHNRLYWYRQTLGQGPEFLTYFQNEAQLEKSRLLSDRFSAERPKGSFSTLEIQRTEQGDSAMYLCASSLRTYEQYFGPGTRLTVT.

The chain couples TRBV5-1 to TRBJ1-2, with D uncertain. V lost 2 bases, J lost 0 bases, and 8 bases lay in between. This CDR3 is built from 14 residues. Germline V gene data show CDR1 as SGHRS and CDR2 as YFSETQ. The CDR3 sequence is CASSFNGPNYGYTF. For the CDR3, the DNA is TGCGCCAGCAGCTTCAACGGGCCTAACTATGGCTACACCTTC.

This clone was observed a handful of times. The rearrangement uses TRBV4-1 and TRBJ1-3; TRBD1 is a possible D gene (5 bases). Germline lookup yields CDR1 MGHRA and CDR2 YSYEKL. The ends were cut back, 1 base at V and 0 bases at J, with 13 bases in the middle. This CDR3 comprises 17 residues. The DNA for the CDR3 is TGCGCCAGCAGCCAAGTGTGGGGCCTGATCTCTGGAAACACCATATATTTT. Its protein product is CASSQVWGLISGNTIYF.

As to this clone: The same CDR3 arises from other DNA sequences in this sample as well. V and J are TRBV18 and TRBJ1-1; 8 bases map to TRBD1. This CDR3 spans 14 amino acids. Germline V gives CDR1 KGHSH, CDR2 LQKENI. The V gene end was trimmed by 3 bases and the J gene end by 2 bases; junction bases not matched to a gene: 2. Here the CDR3 DNA reads TGTGCCAGCTCACCGACAGGGGTCAACACTGAAGCTTTCTTT. Its protein is CASSPTGVNTEAFF.

The chain employs TRBV28 and TRBJ1-1; TRBD1 aligns across 12 bases. V shed 6 bases, J shed 8 bases, and the junction held 13 bases outside the gene matches. CDR1 is MDHEN, CDR2 SYDVKM, per germline. The CDR3 sequence is 16 residues long. CDR3 protein: CASRYRDRGRPTEAFF. The CDR3 nucleotides read TGTGCCAGCAGATACCGGGACAGGGGGCGCCCGACCGAAGCTTTCTTT.

This clone was counted only a few times. This chain joins TRBV5-6 and TRBJ1-2, with 9 nucleotides matching TRBD1. This CDR3 region has 13 residues. The ends lost 2 bases at V and 5 bases at J; junction bases unmatched: 1. Germline V gene lookup returns CDR1 SGHDT and CDR2 YYEEEE. The CDR3, as DNA: TGTGCCAGCAGCTTCGACAGGGGGTATGGCTACACCTTC. Amino acids: CASSFDRGYGYTF.

Points on this clone: The junction does not match germline at one end; this may be a read error. The chain has TRBV28 and TRBJ2-7, with 11 bases fitting TRBD1. The CDR3 spans 16 residues. Germline lookup yields CDR1 MDHEN and CDR2 SYDVKM. CDR3 loop: CASSSTLRDRGSLGNF. Written as DNA, the CDR3 is TGTGCCAGCAGTTCTACCCTCCGGGACAGGGGGAGCTTAGGGAACTTC.

This chain's CDR3 is CASSKGLACTDTQYF. The CDR3 coding sequence is TGTGCCAGCAGCAAAGGGCTAGCGTGCACAGATACGCAGTATTTT. The chain combines TRBV21-1 with TRBJ2-3; the table assigns TRBD2, which was not confirmed against the DNA. TRBV21-1 is an annotated pseudogene. This CDR3 spans 15 amino acids.

The rearrangement joins TRBV7-2 to TRBJ1-1; D is unclear. V lost 5 bases and J lost 2, with 9 bases in between. Looked up from germline, CDR1 is SGHTA and CDR2 is FQGNSA. The CDR3 runs 13 residues. The CDR3 reads CASSAHRNTEAFF. In DNA, the CDR3 is TGTGCCAGCAGCGCACACCGAAACACTGAAGCTTTCTTT.

The V and J genes are TRBV5-1 and TRBJ2-3; D could derive from TRBD1 or TRBD2 (6 bases each). Trimming shortened V by 0 bases and J by 2 bases, and 10 bases separated the two germline ends. The germline CDR1 and CDR2 sequences are SGHRS and YFSETQ. The CDR3 has 15 residues. CDR3 region: CASSLEGGFTDTQYF. CDR3 bases: TGCGCCAGCAGCTTGGAGGGGGGATTCACAGATACGCAGTATTTT.

The V and J genes are TRBV20-1 and TRBJ1-1; D uncertain. Between the trimmed V and J ends, which lost 8 bases and 7 bases, there was a span of 14 bases. This CDR3 comprises 11 residues. Germline CDR1 is DFQATT and CDR2 is SNEGSKA (reference sequence). The CDR3, as DNA: TGCAGTCTCAAGGGCTATGATGAAGCTTTCTTT. It yields the protein CSLKGYDEAFF.

The chain combines TRBV7-5 with TRBJ2-1; the table's D call, TRBD2, has no DNA check behind it. TRBV7-5 is designated a pseudogene. There are 17 residues in the CDR3. The CDR3 loop reads CARSQPQRLAAYNEQFF. The CDR3 DNA reads as TGTGCCAGAAGCCAGCCCCAGAGGTTAGCAGCCTACAATGAGCAGTTCTTC.

J is TRBJ1-4 and V is TRBV18; 8 bases fit TRBD1. The V segment lost 1 base and the J segment 4 bases; nucleotides outside the gene matches: 5. Germline assignment: CDR1 KGHSH and CDR2 LQKENI. This CDR3 spans 16 amino acids. In nucleotides, the CDR3 is TGTGCCAGCTCACCACTCCCAGGGGGCAGTAATGAAAAACTGTTTTTT. Translated: CASSPLPGGSNEKLFF.

With respect to this clone: Other DNA sequences in this specimen translate into the identical CDR3. The chain is built from TRBV5-1 and TRBJ1-3, with unresolved D. Trimming pared 7 bases from V and 0 bases from J, leaving 5 bases between. Germline V gives CDR1 SGHRS, CDR2 YFSETQ. The CDR3 spans 12 residues. The CDR3 reads CASRSSGNTIYF. The DNA for the CDR3 is TGCGCCAGCCGGAGCTCTGGAAACACCATATATTTT.

This clone has only one observation. V is TRBV7-3 and J is TRBJ2-3; 9 bases align to TRBD2. The CDR3 is 15 amino acids. The V gene end was trimmed by 5 bases and the J gene end by 4 bases; junction bases not matched to a gene: 7. Germline-derived CDR1 and CDR2 are SGHTA and FQGTGA. The CDR3 DNA reads as TGTGCCAGCAGCCCGGGACTAGCCGCTGCAGATACGCAGTATTTT. Translation gives CASSPGLAAADTQYF.